This paragraph reports one TCR beta chain. Its recognized antigen is unknown. Base qualities are not provided; no much larger clone lies one nucleotide away. Ficoll-Paque density gradient centrifugation was the method used to isolate PBMCs. The sample is drawn from a study of T-cell memory formation after mild COVID-19 (dated by TCRdb to the early 2020s). Turning to the overall study: Most TCR sequence clusters were specific to one of the two donors. In a couple of donors, T-cell clones that expanded and contracted after mild COVID-19 were tracked by sequencing TCRalpha and TCRbeta repertoires over time. Two young, previously healthy adult volunteers, one female and one male, were included in the cohort.

The CDR3 goes from the cysteine to the phenylalanine over 15 residues. Kept here is only the CDR3 DNA, which spans 45 bases and is read in frame from base 1. Between the V and J ends, shortened by 7 bases and 0 bases respectively, the junction contains 14 bases. Reading the germline V gene (reference sequence) gives CDR1 MNHEY and CDR2 SMNVEV. Study-level results and caveats: Only a couple of mild cases were covered by the study, and larger cohorts that include severe cases with pre-infection samples were considered necessary. The detection of some responding clones in pre-infection memory suggests that pre-existing cross-reactive memory T cells joined the SARS-CoV-2 response. Contracting CD4+ clones were found mainly in CM and EM memory subsets, while CD8+ clones were enriched in EMRA. Clones contracting from day 15 to 85 had balanced CD4/CD8 phenotypes, while a second wave expanding from day 15 to 37 was biased towards CD4+. Whether the second-wave clones peaking on day 37 were SARS-CoV-2 specific was not confirmed.

Sequencing was performed on an Illumina NovaSeq 6000. TCRalpha and TCRbeta cDNA libraries were built by 5'RACE with constant-segment primers, adding sample barcodes and unique molecular identifiers. RNA was extracted from every sample with Trizol reagent. Amplification of the libraries took two PCR steps, and the second step added a second sample barcode plus Illumina TruSeq adapters. Sequencing of libraries was performed on an Illumina NovaSeq with 2 x 150 bp paired-end reads. From the authors' description of their analysis: Demultiplexing of reads and collapsing into UMI-guided consensus sequences were performed with migec v1.2.7. Using mixcr v2.1.11, the UMI consensuses were aligned to TRA and TRB V and J templates and assembled into clonotypes. Clonotypes were classified as expanded or contracted when called significant by both edgeR and NoisET, with noise models trained on biological replicates. edgeR calls used a false discovery rate-adjusted p below 0.01 and a log2 fold-change threshold of 1. PCA with hierarchical clustering of max-normalized trajectories of the 1000 most abundant clonotypes was used as exploratory dynamics analysis. Each responding clone was given a CD4 or CD8 phenotype based on the CD4+ and CD8+ repertoires, which had been sequenced separately. The public reads were quality trimmed at Q25 with fastp and then assembled into clones with MiXCR by TCRdb, keeping productive beta chains. Rows are combined by CDR3 protein, so each entry shows the most common genes and DNA. The V and J calls and clone size come from TCRdb's table, not from the authors' own analysis. This sample has under 200,000 distinct CDR3 sequences in its table, and less than 40% of those were observed once. Jointly, the top ten make up 12% of the sample.

The clonotype originates from an adult woman who had mild COVID-19 (a few samples of this study predate the infection). The sample titles of this study are shuffled in the database, so cell type and time point are left out; the donor was told from shared clones. Sequencing used PBMCs or a T cell subset sorted from them (not recorded which). The rearrangement joined TRBV27 to TRBJ2-3, with no confidently assigned D gene. The CDR3: CASNLRLQSTDTQYF. Here is the DNA: TGTGCCAGCAATCTCCGCTTACAGAGCACAGATACGCAGTATTTT.